These 29 T cell receptor gamma chains were sequenced from one sample in a study of γδ T cells in repeated Plasmodium falciparum infection. Gammadelta T cells were flow-sorted from PBMC into Vgamma9/Vdelta2+ and Vdelta2-negative populations for bulk analysis. With CATT, TCRdb re-called clones from the multiplex PCR reads. In the table there are roughly 15,000 gamma-chain clones, 1.5% to 2% of which are singletons. The sample taken for sequencing was gamma-delta T cells from blood. These receptors all stem from a pool of human donors (malaria-infected and uninfected, not separated).

This clone appeared many times. A read error likely explains why the TCRdb protein, taken from a much larger clone, differs from this DNA's translation at residue 4; the protein shown is translated from the DNA. The chain carries TRGV9 and TRGJ1 or TRGJ2. This CDR3 region has 15 residues. Germline loops: CDR1 GITISATS, CDR2 ISYDGTV (reference sequence). The CDR3 protein is CALCEVGLLDYKKLF. CDR3 in DNA: TGTGCCTTGTGTGAGGTAGGATTATTGGATTATAAGAAACTCTTT.

This clone was observed a few times. The protein recorded in TCRdb matches a much larger clone and deviates from this DNA's translation at residue 3, suggesting a read error; the protein here is obtained by translating the DNA. V and J are TRGV9 and TRGJP. Because TCRdb records no J gene, it was assigned here through a match of the DNA to germline. CDR1 is GITISATS and CDR2 is ISYDGTV in the germline V gene (reference sequence). This CDR3 has 16 residues. CDR3 sequence (DNA): TGTGCCTCGTGGGAGGCCACGGGGTTGGGCAAAAAAATCAAGGTATTT. Translating it yields CASWEATGLGKKIKVF.

For this clone: The amino acid sequence in TCRdb belongs to a much larger clone and departs from this DNA's translation at residue 6, likely a sequencing read error; the sequence shown is translated from the DNA. The chain is built from TRGV9 and TRGJP. Germline lookup yields CDR1 GITISATS and CDR2 ISYDGTV (reference sequence). There are 17 residues in the CDR3. V was clipped by 3 bases and J by 4 bases; unmatched bases: 6. The CDR3 DNA reads TGTGCCTTGTGGGAGTACTCTCAAGAGTTGGGCAAAAAAATCAAGGTATTT. Amino acid sequence: CALWEYSQELGKKIKVF.

This clone was seen ten or more times. The protein held in TCRdb is that of a much larger clone and does not match this DNA's translation at residue 13, likely because of a read error; the protein shown is translated from the DNA. This chain connects TRGV9 to TRGJP. The CDR3 covers 16 residues. CDR1 is GITISATS and CDR2 is ISYDGTV in the germline V gene (reference sequence). DNA of the CDR3: TGTGCCTTGTGGGAAACGGAGGAGTTGGGCAAAAAAGTCAAGGTATTT. Translated, it gives CALWETEELGKKVKVF.

This clone was seen repeatedly, ten times or more. The protein that TCRdb holds for this DNA derives from a much larger clone and differs from the translated DNA at residue 13, which likely indicates a read error; the protein shown here is translated from the DNA. The rearrangement links TRGV9 to TRGJP. Germline CDR1 and CDR2: GITISATS and ISYDGTV (reference sequence). The CDR3 is 16 residues long. In DNA, the CDR3 is TGTGCCTTGTGGGAGGCAGAAGAGTTGGGCAAAAAAAGCAAGGTATTT. It specifies CALWEAEELGKKSKVF.

This clone was picked up a small number of times. The protein recorded in TCRdb matches a much larger clone and deviates from this DNA's translation at residue 4, suggesting a read error; the protein here is obtained by translating the DNA. The chain carries TRGV9 and TRGJ1 or TRGJ2. The J gene is not listed in TCRdb, so it was assigned here from a DNA match to germline. The CDR3 is made up of 9 amino acids. V shed 8 bases, J shed 12 bases, and the junction held 7 bases outside the gene matches. Germline CDR1 GITISATS, CDR2 ISYDGTV (reference sequence). CDR3 sequence: CALSLMKLF. Written as DNA, the CDR3 is TGTGCCTTGTCGTTGATGAAACTCTTT.

This clone was detected many times. A single base separates this from a much larger clone, so it may be a read error. This sequence joins TRGV9 and TRGJP. The J gene, missing from TCRdb, was assigned here through DNA to germline matching. Unmatched junction bases numbered 9, after V lost 4 bases and J lost 9 bases. CDR1 GITISATS and CDR2 ISYDGTV come from the germline V gene (reference sequence). The CDR3 length is 16 residues. In DNA form, the CDR3 reads TGTGCCTTGTGGGACACCGGAAGGTTGGGCAAAAAAATCAAGGTATTT. This sequence encodes CALWDTGRLGKKIKVF.

There are a few counts of this clone. This DNA's translation and the protein TCRdb lists, from a much larger clone, do not match at residue 5, likely due to a read error; the protein shown is translated from the DNA. V and J are TRGV5 and TRGJ1 or TRGJ2. After removal of 6 bases from V and 3 bases from J, the junction contained 8 bases not matched to a gene. Germline loops: CDR1 VINAFY, CDR2 YDVSNSKD. This CDR3 comprises 13 residues. CDR3 amino acids: CATWNTFYYKKLF. The CDR3 DNA reads TGTGCCACCTGGAACACGTTTTATTATAAGAAACTCTTT.

This clone was counted between two and nine times. The amino acid sequence in TCRdb belongs to a much larger clone and departs from this DNA's translation at residue 5, likely a sequencing read error; the sequence shown is translated from the DNA. The V and J genes are TRGV9 and TRGJP. TCRdb is silent on the J gene; assignment here came from matching the DNA to germline. J lost 6 bases, V lost 6 bases, and 11 bases had no gene match. This CDR3 region has 17 residues. Per germline, CDR1 GITISATS and CDR2 ISYDGTV (reference sequence). CDR3 residues: CALWNQVRELGKKIKVF. The CDR3 DNA follows: TGTGCCTTGTGGAACCAGGTGCGAGAGTTGGGCAAAAAAATCAAGGTATTT.

CDR3 coding DNA: TGTGCCTTGTGGGAGTTCTTATTGGCGATTTATTATAAGAAACTCTTT. This translates into CALWEFLLAIYYKKLF. This chain joins TRGV9 and TRGJ1 or TRGJ2. Matching the DNA to germline supplied the J gene, which TCRdb does not give. V lost 3 bases to trimming and J lost 3 bases; unmatched junction nucleotides: 14. The CDR3 extends over 16 amino acids. Germline assignment: CDR1 GITISATS and CDR2 ISYDGTV (reference sequence).

This clone was observed at least ten times. TCRdb pairs this DNA with a much larger clone's protein that differs at residue 12, likely a read error; the protein shown was translated from the DNA. The gene calls are TRGV4 and TRGJP1. TCRdb carries no J gene annotation; the J gene was assigned here by matching the DNA with germline. CDR1 is EGSTGY and CDR2 is YDSYTSSV in the germline V gene. Trimming took 1 base from V and 6 from J; bases not matched to a gene: 17. This CDR3 is 18 amino acids long. CDR3 nucleotides: TGTGCCACCTGGGATGGTACTCCTTTAATGGCCGCTGGTTGGTTCAAGATATTT. It yields the protein CATWDGTPLMAAGWFKIF.

This clone has ten or more counts. J is TRGJ1 or TRGJ2 and V is TRGV3. The length of the CDR3 is 13 residues. V shed 3 bases and J 12 bases; nucleotides not matched to a gene: 14. Germline CDR1 reads VTNTFY; CDR2 reads YDVSTARD (reference sequence). CDR3 sequence: CATWDRHGKRKLF. Written as DNA, the CDR3 is TGTGCCACCTGGGACCGACACGGGAAGAGGAAACTCTTT.

This clone was picked up many times. The TCRdb protein, from a much larger clone, departs from this DNA's translation at residue 14, likely by read error; the protein shown derives from the DNA. The CDR3: CALWEVELGKKIKIF. The CDR3 DNA follows: TGTGCCTTGTGGGAGGTGGAGTTGGGCAAAAAAATCAAGATATTT. The rearrangement joins TRGV9 to TRGJP. The DNA end favors TRGJP1, so the J call may be wrong. Looked up from germline, CDR1 is GITISATS and CDR2 is ISYDGTV (reference sequence). This CDR3 has 15 amino acids.

Only a few counts were recorded for this clone. The protein TCRdb gives is from a much larger clone and does not agree with this DNA's translation at residue 9, likely a read error; the protein shown here comes from the DNA. J is TRGJ1 or TRGJ2 and V is TRGV8. The germline V gene has CDR1 VENAVY and CDR2 YDSYNSRV. This CDR3 is built from 13 residues. Trimming took 6 bases from V and 8 from J; bases not matched to a gene: 13. As DNA, the CDR3 is TGTGCCACCTGGAACCCCCCCGGTGATAAGAAACTCTTT. Amino acid sequence: CATWNPPGDKKLF.

This clone was observed at least ten times. Translating this DNA gives a protein that differs at residue 11 from the TCRdb one, which belongs to a much larger clone; a read error is likely, and the protein shown is this translation. The genes are TRGV9 and TRGJP. This CDR3 spans 16 amino acids. Germline V gene data show CDR1 as GITISATS and CDR2 as ISYDGTV (reference sequence). This CDR3 reads CALWEGQELGEKIKVF. The CDR3, as DNA: TGTGCCTTGTGGGAGGGACAAGAGTTGGGCGAAAAAATCAAGGTATTT.

This clone was found many times. It differs at one base from a far larger clone, so likely a read error. Other nucleotide sequences from this sample produce the same CDR3. The rearrangement uses TRGV9 and TRGJP. The CDR3 has 16 residues. Germline V gene sequence: CDR1 GITISATS, CDR2 ISYDGTV (reference sequence). The CDR3, as DNA: TGTGCCCTGTGGGACCTTCAAGAGTTGGGCAAAAAAATCAAGGTATTT. Its protein is CALWDLQELGKKIKVF.

The sample holds many counts of this clone. A far more abundant clone sits one base away, making this likely a read error. The chain couples TRGV4 to TRGJ1 or TRGJ2. V lost 5 bases, J lost 6 bases, and 4 bases stayed unmatched. The CDR3 spans 11 residues. The germline V gene has CDR1 EGSTGY and CDR2 YDSYTSSV. CDR3 nucleotides: TGTGCCACCTGGGCCTGTTATAAGAAACTCTTT. Its protein is CATWACYKKLF.

This clone has at least ten counts. The translation of this DNA and the TCRdb protein of a much larger clone differ at residue 13, probably owing to a read error; the protein shown here is translated from the DNA. The rearrangement links TRGV9 to TRGJP. Germline CDR1 and CDR2: GITISATS and ISYDGTV (reference sequence). The CDR3 is 15 residues long. CDR3 DNA: TGTGCCTTGTGGGAGGCGGGGCTGGGCAAAAAAATCAGGGTATTT. Residues: CALWEAGLGKKIRVF.

With regard to this clone: A read error likely explains this, since a far larger clone differs by one base. This sample includes further DNA sequences coding for the same CDR3. The V gene is given as TRGV4, and no J gene call is available. The CDR3 extends over 13 amino acids. In germline, CDR1 is EGSTGY, CDR2 YDSYTSSV. The CDR3 here is CATWDVVRYKKLF. The CDR3 DNA sequence: TGTGCCACCTGGGATGTAGTGCGTTATAAGAAACTCTTC.

Concerning this clone: The amino acid sequence in TCRdb belongs to a much larger clone and departs from this DNA's translation at residue 4, likely a sequencing read error; the sequence shown is translated from the DNA. The chain has TRGV9 and TRGJ1 or TRGJ2. Because TCRdb records no J gene, it was assigned here through a match of the DNA to germline. The V gene's germline CDR1 is GITISATS and CDR2 ISYDGTV (reference sequence). The CDR3 is 13 residues long. For the CDR3, the DNA is TGTGCCTTGCGGGAGGCGCTGGATTATAAGAAACTCTTT. Translated: CALREALDYKKLF.

This clone was detected many times. TCRdb assigns this DNA the protein of a much larger clone, which departs from its translation at residue 11; this likely reflects a read error, and the protein shown comes from translating the DNA. The V call is TRGV2, the J call TRGJ1 or TRGJ2. The germline gives CDR1 EGSNGY, CDR2 YDSYNSKV. This CDR3 has 13 residues. The CDR3 coding sequence is TGTGCCACCTGGGACGGAATTTATTATAAGAGACTCTTT. Translating it yields CATWDGIYYKRLF.

In its sample, this clone was seen many times. A far larger clone differs by one base, so this is likely a read error. Other nucleotide sequences from this sample produce the same CDR3. This sequence joins TRGV9 and TRGJP. Germline V gene lookup returns CDR1 GITISATS and CDR2 ISYDGTV (reference sequence). This CDR3 contains 17 residues. CDR3 amino acids: CALWEVREELGKKIKVF. The CDR3 DNA reads TGTGCCTTGTGGGAGGTGCGGGAAGAGTTGGGCAAAAAAATTAAGGTATTT.

By share, this clone counts as medium-sized (0.01 to 0.1%). The CDR3 nucleotides are TGTGCCTTGTGGGAGACAGGGTTCAAGATATTT. It codes for CALWETGFKIF. V is TRGV9 and J is TRGJP1. The trim removed 3 bases at V and 12 bases at J, leaving 4 bases unmatched. Germline-derived CDR1 and CDR2 are GITISATS and ISYDGTV (reference sequence). This CDR3 contains 11 residues.

Comment on this clone: TCRdb's protein for this DNA is that of a much larger clone and differs from the translation at residue 8, likely a read error; the protein shown is the DNA translation. V usage is TRGV2 and J usage is TRGJ1 or TRGJ2. The germline V gene has CDR1 EGSNGY and CDR2 YDSYNSKV. J gave up 8 bases and V 0 bases, and 7 bases lay outside the gene matches. This CDR3 region has 13 residues. The DNA for the CDR3 is TGTGCCACCTGGGACGGGCCCATAAATAAGAAACTCTTT. Protein product: CATWDGPINKKLF.

With regard to this clone: It is unclear where the CDR3 begins or ends on the DNA, so no DNA is shown, and the CDR3 is as TCRdb lists it. CDR3 amino acids: CALWRPRGNSLAVEQHWLSQVSIGRIQHF. V gene TRGV9 was called; the J gene was not. The germline V gene encodes CDR1 GITISATS and CDR2 ISYDGTV (reference sequence). From its first to its last residue, the CDR3 has 29 amino acids.

About this clone itself: A far larger clone is one base from this, pointing to a likely read error. The chain has TRGV5 and TRGJ1 or TRGJ2. Here the J gene came from matching the DNA to germline, since TCRdb omits it. The CDR3 sequence is 12 residues long. CDR1 and CDR2 from the germline V gene are VINAFY and YDVSNSKD. With V trimmed by 6 bases and J by 7 bases, 9 bases remained unmatched. The CDR3 region is CATWPKYYKKLF. CDR3 nucleotide sequence: TGTGCCACCTGGCCCAAATACTATAAGAAACTCTTT.

By sample share, this clone is large (0.1 to 1%). This same CDR3 is encoded by further DNA sequences in the sample. J is TRGJ1 or TRGJ2 and V is TRGV2. This CDR3 has 12 residues. Per germline, CDR1 EGSNGY and CDR2 YDSYNSKV. V dropped 0 bases and J dropped 8; count of bases not matched to a gene: 4. CDR3 coding DNA: TGTGCCACCTGGGACGGGCATCATAAGAAACTCTTT. It codes for CATWDGHHKKLF.

This clone was seen many times. The likely explanation is a read error, given a far larger clone one base away. The sample holds other DNA sequences that translate to the same CDR3. The chain carries TRGV9 and TRGJ1 or TRGJ2. Here the J gene came from matching the DNA to germline, since TCRdb omits it. The CDR3 is 14 amino acids. Germline assignment: CDR1 GITISATS and CDR2 ISYDGTV (reference sequence). V was pared by 4 bases and J by 7 bases, with 13 bases of the junction left unmatched. The DNA for the CDR3 is TGTGCCTTGTGGGAAGTGCAGGGGGGGTATAAGAAACTCTTT. This codes for CALWEVQGGYKKLF.

Remarks on this clone: Translating this DNA gives a protein that differs at residue 3 from the TCRdb one, which belongs to a much larger clone; a read error is likely, and the protein shown is this translation. This chain uses TRGV9 with TRGJP2. The J gene was not available in TCRdb and was assigned here by matching the DNA to germline segments. This CDR3 is built from 15 residues. The V gene's germline CDR1 is GITISATS and CDR2 ISYDGTV (reference sequence). The CDR3 bases are TGTGCCTCGTGGGAGGTGCAGGGTAGTGATTGGATCAAGACGTTT. Residues: CASWEVQGSDWIKTF.